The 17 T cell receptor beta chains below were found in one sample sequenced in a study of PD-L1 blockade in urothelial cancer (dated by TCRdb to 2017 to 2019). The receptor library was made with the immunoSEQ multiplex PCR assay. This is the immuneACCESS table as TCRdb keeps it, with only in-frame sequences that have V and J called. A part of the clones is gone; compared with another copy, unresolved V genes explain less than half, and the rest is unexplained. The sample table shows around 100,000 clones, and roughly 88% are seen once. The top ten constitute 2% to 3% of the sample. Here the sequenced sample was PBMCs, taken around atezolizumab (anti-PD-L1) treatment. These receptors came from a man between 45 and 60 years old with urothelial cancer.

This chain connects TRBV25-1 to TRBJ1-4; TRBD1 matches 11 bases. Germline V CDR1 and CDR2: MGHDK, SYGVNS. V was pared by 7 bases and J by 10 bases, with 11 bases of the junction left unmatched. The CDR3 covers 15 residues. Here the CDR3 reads CASTDLGTGGGKLFF. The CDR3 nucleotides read TGTGCCAGCACCGACCTAGGGACAGGGGGGGGAAAACTGTTTTTT.

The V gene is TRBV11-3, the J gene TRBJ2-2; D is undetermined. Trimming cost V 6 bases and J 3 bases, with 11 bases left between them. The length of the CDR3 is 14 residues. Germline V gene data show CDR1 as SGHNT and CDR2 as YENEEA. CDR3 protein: CASRHNAHTGELFF. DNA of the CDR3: TGTGCCAGCAGACATAACGCTCACACCGGGGAGCTGTTTTTT.

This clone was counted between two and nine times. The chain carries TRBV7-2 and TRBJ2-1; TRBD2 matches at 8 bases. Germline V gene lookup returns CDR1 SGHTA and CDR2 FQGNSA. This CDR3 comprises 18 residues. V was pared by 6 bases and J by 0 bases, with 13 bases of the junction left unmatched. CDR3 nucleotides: TGTGCCAGCAGTTCACAAGCGGGAGTCGGGAGCTCCTACAATGAGCAGTTCTTC. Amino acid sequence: CASSSQAGVGSSYNEQFF.

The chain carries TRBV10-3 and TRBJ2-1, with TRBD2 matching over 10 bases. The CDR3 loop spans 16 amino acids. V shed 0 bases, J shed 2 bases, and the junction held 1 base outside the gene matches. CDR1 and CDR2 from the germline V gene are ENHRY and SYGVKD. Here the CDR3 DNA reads TGTGCCATCAGTGAGTCTAGCGGGAGGACCTACAATGAGCAGTTCTTC. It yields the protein CAISESSGRTYNEQFF.

The CDR3 here is CATRRRDNEQFF. DNA for the CDR3: TGTGCCACCAGACGGCGGGACAATGAGCAGTTCTTC. The chain has TRBV19 and TRBJ2-1; D is perhaps TRBD2 (5 bases). Trimming pared 10 bases from V and 5 bases from J, leaving 12 bases between. The germline gives CDR1 LNHDA, CDR2 SQIVND (reference sequence). The CDR3 runs 12 residues.

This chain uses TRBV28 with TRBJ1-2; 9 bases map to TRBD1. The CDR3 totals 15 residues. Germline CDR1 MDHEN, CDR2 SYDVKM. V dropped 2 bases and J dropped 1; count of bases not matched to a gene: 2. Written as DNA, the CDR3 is TGTGCCAGCAGTTTAGGACAGGGGCTTAACTATGGCTACACCTTC. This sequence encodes CASSLGQGLNYGYTF.

The CDR3 coding sequence is TGTGCCAGCAGCCCCTACGAGGGGGCTACGCAGTATTTT. Protein product: CASSPYEGATQYF. The V call is TRBV7-6, the J call TRBJ2-3; 7 nucleotides agree with TRBD1. The germline V gene has CDR1 SGHVS and CDR2 FNYEAQ. The CDR3 sequence is 13 residues long. J gave up 8 bases and V 5 bases, and 7 bases lay outside the gene matches. Full variable domain (missing parts from reference TRBV7-6 and TRBJ2-3): GAGVSQSPRYKVTKRGQDVALRCDPISGHVSLYWYRQALGQGPEFLTYFNYEAQQDKSGLPNDRFSAERPEGSISTLTIQRTEQRDSAMYRCASSPYEGATQYFGPGTRLTVL.

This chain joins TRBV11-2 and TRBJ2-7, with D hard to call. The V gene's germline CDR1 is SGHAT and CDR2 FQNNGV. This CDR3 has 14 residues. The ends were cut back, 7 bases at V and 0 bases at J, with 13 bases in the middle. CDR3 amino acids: CASTPAGSSYEQYF. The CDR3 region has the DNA TGTGCCAGCACCCCCGCTGGCAGCTCCTACGAGCAGTACTTC. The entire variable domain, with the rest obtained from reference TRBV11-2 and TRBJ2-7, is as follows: EAGVAQSPRYKIIEKRQSVAFWCNPISGHATLYWYQQILGQGPKLLIQFQNNGVVDDSQLPKDRFSAERLKGVDSTLKIQPAKLEDSAVYLCASTPAGSSYEQYFGPGTRLTVT.

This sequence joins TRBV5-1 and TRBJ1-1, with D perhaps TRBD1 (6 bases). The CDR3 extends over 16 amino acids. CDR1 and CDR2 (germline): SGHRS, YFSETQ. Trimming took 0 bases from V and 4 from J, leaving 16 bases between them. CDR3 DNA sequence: TGCGCCAGCAGCTTGGGCTTACAGGGATGGAGCACTGAAGCTTTCTTT. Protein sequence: CASSLGLQGWSTEAFF.

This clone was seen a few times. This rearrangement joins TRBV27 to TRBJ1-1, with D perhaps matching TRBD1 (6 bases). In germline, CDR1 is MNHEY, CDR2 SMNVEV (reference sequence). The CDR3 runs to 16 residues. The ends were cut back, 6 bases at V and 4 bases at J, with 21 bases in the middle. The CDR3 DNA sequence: TGTGCCAGCAGGGATGACCGGGGGGCGAAATTCACTGAAGCTTTCTTT. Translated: CASRDDRGAKFTEAFF.

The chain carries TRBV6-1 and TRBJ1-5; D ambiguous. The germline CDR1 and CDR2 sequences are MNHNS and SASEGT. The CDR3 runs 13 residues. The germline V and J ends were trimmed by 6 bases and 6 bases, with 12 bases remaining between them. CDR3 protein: CASRVNEGQPQHF. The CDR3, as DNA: TGTGCCAGCAGAGTTAACGAGGGTCAGCCCCAGCATTTT.

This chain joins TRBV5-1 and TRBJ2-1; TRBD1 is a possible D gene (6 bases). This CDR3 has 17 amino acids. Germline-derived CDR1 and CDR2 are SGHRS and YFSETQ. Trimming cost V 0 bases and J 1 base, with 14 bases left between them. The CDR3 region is CASSLAKADRSYNEQFF. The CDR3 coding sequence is TGCGCCAGCAGCTTGGCCAAAGCGGACAGATCCTACAATGAGCAGTTCTTC.

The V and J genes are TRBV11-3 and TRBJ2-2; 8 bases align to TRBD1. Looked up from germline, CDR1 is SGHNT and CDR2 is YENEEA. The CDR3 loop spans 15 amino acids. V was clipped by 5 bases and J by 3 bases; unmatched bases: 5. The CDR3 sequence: CASSPGQGDTGELFF. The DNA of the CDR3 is TGTGCCAGCAGCCCTGGACAGGGCGACACCGGGGAGCTGTTTTTT.

CDR3 region: CASSLGGTVNTGELFF. The CDR3 nucleotides read TGTGCCAGCAGCCTGGGCGGGACTGTGAACACCGGGGAGCTGTTTTTT. The V call is TRBV4-2, the J call TRBJ2-2, with D possibly matching TRBD2 (6 bases). This CDR3 contains 16 residues. Germline V lookup: CDR1 LGHNA, CDR2 YNFKEQ. The germline V and J ends were trimmed by 4 bases and 1 base, with 13 bases remaining between them.

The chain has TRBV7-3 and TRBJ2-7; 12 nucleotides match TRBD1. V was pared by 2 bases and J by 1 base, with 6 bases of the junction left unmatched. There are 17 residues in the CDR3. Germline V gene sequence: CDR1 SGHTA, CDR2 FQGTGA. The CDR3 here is CASSLGTGGEKSYEQYF. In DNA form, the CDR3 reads TGTGCCAGCAGCTTAGGGACAGGGGGCGAAAAATCCTACGAGCAGTACTTC.

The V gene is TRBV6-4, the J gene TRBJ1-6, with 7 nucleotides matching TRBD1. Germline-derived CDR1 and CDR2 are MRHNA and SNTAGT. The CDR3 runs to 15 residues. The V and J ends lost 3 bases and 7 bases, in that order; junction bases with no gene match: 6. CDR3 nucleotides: TGTGCCAGCAGTGAAAACAGGGGAACGAATTCACCCCTCCACTTT. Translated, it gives CASSENRGTNSPLHF.

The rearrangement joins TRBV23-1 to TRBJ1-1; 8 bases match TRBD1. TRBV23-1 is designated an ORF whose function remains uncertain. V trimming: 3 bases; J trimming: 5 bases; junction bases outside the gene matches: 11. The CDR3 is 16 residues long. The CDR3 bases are TGCGCCAGCAGTCACGTACTCCGGGACAGGTCAACTGAAGCTTTCTTT. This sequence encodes CASSHVLRDRSTEAFF.